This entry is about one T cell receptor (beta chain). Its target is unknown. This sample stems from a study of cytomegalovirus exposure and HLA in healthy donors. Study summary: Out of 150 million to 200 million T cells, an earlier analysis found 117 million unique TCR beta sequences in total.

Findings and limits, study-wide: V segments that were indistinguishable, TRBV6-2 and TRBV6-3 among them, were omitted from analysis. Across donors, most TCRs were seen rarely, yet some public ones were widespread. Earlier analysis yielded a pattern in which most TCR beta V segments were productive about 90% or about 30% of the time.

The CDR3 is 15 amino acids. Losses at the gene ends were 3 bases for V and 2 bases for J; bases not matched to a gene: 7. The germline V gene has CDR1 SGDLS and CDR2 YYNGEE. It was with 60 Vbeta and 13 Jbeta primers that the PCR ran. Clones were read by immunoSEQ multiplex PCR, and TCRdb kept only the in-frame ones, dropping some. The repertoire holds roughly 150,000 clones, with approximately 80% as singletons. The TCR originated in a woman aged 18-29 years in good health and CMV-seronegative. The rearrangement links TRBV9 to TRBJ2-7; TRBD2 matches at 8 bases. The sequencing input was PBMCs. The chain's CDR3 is CASSAGGTSTYEQYF. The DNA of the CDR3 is TGTGCCAGCAGCGCGGGGGGGACATCAACCTACGAGCAGTACTTC. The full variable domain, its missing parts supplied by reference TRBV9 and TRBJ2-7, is DSGVTQTPKHLITATGQRVTLRCSPRSGDLSVYWYQQSLDQGLQFLIQYYNGEERAKGNILERFSAQQFPDLHSELNLSSLELGDSALYFCASSAGGTSTYEQYFGPGTRLTVT.